These 18 T cell receptor beta chains originate from one sample sequenced in a study of T cells in Graves' hyperthyroidism and ophthalmopathy. TCR beta CDR3 region amplification was performed from RNA transcripts. RT-PCR in the first round (using the HTBI primer set) targeted the TCR CDR3. Using its own MiXCR run on the multiplex PCR reads, TCRdb lists one record per CDR3 protein. The sample includes approximately 620,000 distinct CDR3 sequences, approximately 15% seen only once; the top ten take around 3.5%. Sequencing was done on a sample of blood. These receptors were collected from a woman in her thirties or forties with Graves' ophthalmopathy.

This clonotype was observed a handful of times. V and J are TRBV7-2 and TRBJ2-5, with no clear D. CDR3 length: 12 residues. From germline, CDR1 is SGHTA and CDR2 FQGNSA. V shed 7 bases and J shed 2 bases, with 8 bases lying between them. This CDR3 is CASTTEQETQYF. CDR3 DNA sequence: TGTGCCAGCACAACCGAGCAAGAGACCCAGTACTTC.

This clonotype has at least ten counts. The genes are TRBV27 and TRBJ2-1; 9 positions agree with TRBD2. The CDR3 length is 15 residues. The trim removed 3 bases at V and 2 bases at J, leaving 2 bases unmatched. Germline V lookup: CDR1 MNHEY, CDR2 SMNVEV (reference sequence). The CDR3 DNA reads as TGTGCCAGCAGTTTTCTAGCGGGAACCTACAATGAGCAGTTCTTC. Translating gives CASSFLAGTYNEQFF.

The table lists this clonotype with a few counts. This chain uses TRBV20-1 with TRBJ2-7; TRBD2 might be the D (5 bases). The germline gives CDR1 DFQATT, CDR2 SNEGSKA (reference sequence). Trimming removed 3 bases at V and 3 bases at J, with 15 bases between. The CDR3 extends over 14 amino acids. Here the CDR3 DNA reads TGCAGTGCTAGCGTGCGGGCTAGTGGCTACGAGCAGTACTTC. The encoded protein is CSASVRASGYEQYF.

The genes are TRBV6-1 and TRBJ2-5, with no clear D. V was clipped by 0 bases and J by 1 base, with 9 bases between them. This CDR3 spans 15 amino acids. Germline V lookup: CDR1 MNHNS, CDR2 SASEGT. The CDR3 DNA reads as TGTGCCAGCAGTGAAGCGCTTCCCGGCCAAGAGACCCAGTACTTC. Its translation: CASSEALPGQETQYF.

The genes are TRBV5-1 and TRBJ2-7; the match to TRBD1 covers 7 bases. After removal of 0 bases from V and 1 base from J, the junction contained 4 bases not matched to a gene. Germline-derived CDR1 and CDR2 are SGHRS and YFSETQ. The CDR3 contains 15 residues. This chain's CDR3 is CASSLDPGQSYEQYF. CDR3 coding DNA: TGCGCCAGCAGCTTGGATCCGGGACAGTCCTACGAGCAGTACTTC.

This clonotype appeared many times. The CDR3 nucleotides are TGTGCCACCAGCAGGGACCGGGGGCCCAATGAGCAGTTCTTC. Protein: CATSRDRGPNEQFF. J is TRBJ2-1 and V is TRBV15, with D possibly being TRBD1 or TRBD2 (6 bases each). V was clipped by 3 bases and J by 6 bases, with 12 bases between them. The CDR3 loop spans 14 amino acids. Per germline, CDR1 LNHNV and CDR2 YYDKDF (reference sequence).

This clonotype was recorded at least ten times. The rearrangement joins TRBV11-2 to TRBJ1-1, with a possible D match to TRBD1 (5 bases). The CDR3 consists of 13 residues. V lost 5 bases and J 3 bases, leaving 10 bases between the germline ends. Per the germline V gene, CDR1 is SGHAT and CDR2 is FQNNGV. The CDR3 sequence is CASSNEGDTEAFF. The CDR3 DNA reads TGTGCCAGCAGCAACGAAGGGGACACTGAAGCTTTCTTT.

The chain couples TRBV27 to TRBJ2-6; D possibly corresponds to TRBD1 (6 bases). Per the germline V gene, CDR1 is MNHEY and CDR2 is SMNVEV (reference sequence). The CDR3 runs 16 residues. Deletions cut 5 bases from V and 1 base from J, with 12 bases between. Here the CDR3 reads CASSQTGLSGANVLTF. Written as DNA, the CDR3 is TGTGCCAGCAGTCAGACAGGCCTATCTGGGGCCAACGTCCTGACTTTC.

V is TRBV11-2 and J is TRBJ2-3, with D unresolved. V lost 2 bases, J lost 4 bases, and 22 bases lay in between. The CDR3 covers 18 residues. From germline, CDR1 is SGHAT and CDR2 FQNNGV. The CDR3 DNA reads TGTGCCAGCAGCTTAACGTCGTCTAGTGATCTTGCAGCAGATACGCAGTATTTT. Translation: CASSLTSSSDLAADTQYF. Using reference TRBV11-2 and TRBJ2-3 for the parts outside the CDR3, the full variable domain is EAGVAQSPRYKIIEKRQSVAFWCNPISGHATLYWYQQILGQGPKLLIQFQNNGVVDDSQLPKDRFSAERLKGVDSTLKIQPAKLEDSAVYLCASSLTSSSDLAADTQYFGPGTRLTVL.

This clonotype was seen at least ten times. V and J are TRBV6-1 and TRBJ2-7, with D hard to call. Germline CDR1 is MNHNS and CDR2 is SASEGT. The CDR3 sequence is 13 residues long. Trimming removed 7 bases at V and 3 bases at J, with 13 bases between. The CDR3: CASTLSSDYEQYF. The CDR3 nucleotides read TGTGCCAGCACCCTTTCCTCGGACTACGAGCAGTACTTC.

This clonotype was observed many times. This sequence joins TRBV20-1 and TRBJ2-7; D perhaps matches TRBD2 (6 bases). The CDR3 runs to 14 residues. The V end was cut by 2 bases, the J end by 0 bases, with 11 bases between. Germline values: CDR1 DFQATT, CDR2 SNEGSKA (reference sequence). CDR3 coding DNA: TGCAGTGCTAGATCTCGGGACTTCTCCTACGAGCAGTACTTC. It codes for CSARSRDFSYEQYF.

This clonotype was detected only a few times. This chain links TRBV9 with TRBJ2-1; 10 positions agree with TRBD1. This CDR3 has 15 residues. V lost 4 bases to trimming and J lost 2 bases; unmatched junction nucleotides: 3. In germline, CDR1 is SGDLS, CDR2 YYNGEE. CDR3 residues: CASSPTGGAYNEQFF. The DNA for the CDR3 is TGTGCCAGCAGCCCGACAGGGGGCGCCTACAATGAGCAGTTCTTC.

Many counts were recorded for this clonotype. The chain combines TRBV3-1 with TRBJ2-3, with D tentatively TRBD1 (6 bases). Trimming cost V 4 bases and J 8 bases, with 16 bases left between them. Germline CDR1 is LGHDT and CDR2 is YNNKEL (reference sequence). The length of the CDR3 is 14 residues. The CDR3 sequence is CASSRRSGEGTQYF. The DNA for the CDR3 is TGTGCCAGCAGCCGCCGGTCAGGGGAAGGTACGCAGTATTTT.

This clonotype showed up many times. The chain uses TRBV5-1 and TRBJ2-7; 10 bases line up with TRBD2. The germline V gene has CDR1 SGHRS and CDR2 YFSETQ. The V and J ends lost 6 bases and 0 bases, in that order; junction bases with no gene match: 6. The CDR3 sequence is 15 residues long. This CDR3 is CASNTGTSDSYEQYF. As DNA, the CDR3 is TGCGCCAGCAACACTGGGACTAGCGACTCCTACGAGCAGTACTTC.

The V call is TRBV5-4, the J call TRBJ2-1; weak D call: TRBD2 (5 bases). The V and J ends lost 2 bases and 0 bases respectively, with 15 bases between them. The germline CDR1 and CDR2 sequences are SGHNT and YYREEE (reference sequence). The CDR3 extends over 17 amino acids. In DNA, the CDR3 is TGTGCCAGCAGCTTAACACCCCGGAGGCCCTCCTACAATGAGCAGTTCTTC. It is translated as CASSLTPRRPSYNEQFF.

This clonotype has a count of ten or more. V is TRBV6-5 and J is TRBJ1-1; D not certain. Germline values: CDR1 MNHEY, CDR2 SVGAGI. The length of the CDR3 is 16 residues. The germline V and J ends were trimmed by 2 bases and 1 base, with 14 bases remaining between them. DNA of the CDR3: TGTGCCAGCAGTTACAAAGGTTGGTTGTGGAACACTGAAGCTTTCTTT. Encoded protein: CASSYKGWLWNTEAFF.

This clonotype showed up many times. V usage is TRBV12-3 or TRBV12-4 and J usage is TRBJ2-3; D might be TRBD1 (5 bases). The CDR3 covers 18 residues. V lost 4 bases and J lost 2, with 22 bases in between. CDR3 protein: CASSSTHSPLGLTDTQYF. CDR3 DNA sequence: TGTGCCAGCAGTTCCACTCACTCCCCCTTGGGGCTCACAGATACGCAGTATTTT.

The chain has TRBV19 and TRBJ1-1; TRBD1 aligns across 7 bases. Germline CDR1 reads LNHDA; CDR2 reads SQIVND (reference sequence). V was pared by 5 bases and J by 4 bases, with 7 bases of the junction left unmatched. CDR3 length: 14 amino acids. This CDR3 reads CASSWNRGLTEAFF. CDR3 in DNA: TGTGCCAGTAGTTGGAACAGGGGTCTCACTGAAGCTTTCTTT. Filled out from reference TRBV19 and TRBJ1-1, the complete variable domain reads DGGITQSPKYLFRKEGQNVTLSCEQNLNHDAMYWYRQDPGQGLRLIYYSQIVNDFQKGDIAEGYSVSREKKESFPLTVTSAQKNPTAFYLCASSWNRGLTEAFFGQGTRLTVV.